This T cell receptor beta chain was observed in a study of blood T cell repertoires in COVID-19. Germline values: CDR1 LNHNV, CDR2 YYDKDF (reference sequence). The CDR3 is 19 amino acids. V lost 2 bases, J lost 4 bases, and 18 bases stayed unmatched. This clone was recorded once. Libraries were prepared by immunoSEQ multiplex PCR; TCRdb keeps only in-frame clonotypes and omits some of them. The sample includes 180,000 or so clones, approximately 87% of them seen just once. The sequence was collected from a man between 18 and 35 years old with active or convalescent COVID-19. The sample comprised peripheral blood. This chain links TRBV15 with TRBJ2-3, with 7 bases aligning to TRBD1. The CDR3 spells CATSRPSQHYRQGADTQYF. In nucleotides, the CDR3 is TGTGCCACCAGCAGACCCTCACAACACTATAGACAGGGTGCAGATACGCAGTATTTT.